One sample yielded the 14 T cell receptor beta chains listed below, sequenced in a study of blood T cell repertoires in COVID-19 (TCRdb year 2020). The method was the immunoSEQ multiplex PCR assay. The table was pulled from immuneACCESS by TCRdb, which kept in-frame rearrangements only. Such tables lose some clones; where checked, under half of the loss comes from unresolved V genes, and the rest has no known cause. Within this sample are approximately 150,000 clones, with over 80% of them counted one time only. The ten most abundant clones make up roughly 35% of the sample. Sequences were obtained from peripheral blood. The receptors here all came from a man aged 50-60 years who had recovered from COVID-19.

CDR3 amino acids: CASSFEAGPGDTQYF. CDR3 bases: TGTGCCAGCAGCTTTGAGGCGGGGCCGGGGGATACGCAGTATTTT. The rearrangement joins TRBV7-9 to TRBJ2-3, with D possibly TRBD2 on 6 matching bases. The CDR3 is 15 residues long. V lost 3 bases and J lost 6, with 16 bases in between. Germline V gene lookup returns CDR1 SEHNR and CDR2 FQNEAQ (reference sequence). The complete variable domain, with remaining parts taken from reference TRBV7-9 and TRBJ2-3, reads DTGVSQNPRHKITKRGQNVTFRCDPISEHNRLYWYRQTLGQGPEFLTYFQNEAQLEKSRLLSDRFSAERPKGSFSTLEIQRTEQGDSAMYLCASSFEAGPGDTQYFGPGTRLTVL.

The chain combines TRBV18 with TRBJ2-7, with 8 bases lining up with TRBD1. With V trimmed by 1 base and J by 5 bases, 4 bases remained unmatched. This CDR3 spans 14 amino acids. Looked up from germline, CDR1 is KGHSH and CDR2 is LQKENI. CDR3 sequence reads: CASSPRTGRDEQYF. CDR3 sequence (DNA): TGTGCCAGCTCACCACGGACAGGGCGCGACGAGCAGTACTTC.

The J gene is TRBJ1-1, the V gene TRBV29-1; D might be TRBD1 (6 bases). Germline CDR1 SQVTM, CDR2 ANQGSEA. V lost 7 bases, J lost 1 base, and 13 bases lay in between. The CDR3 is 13 amino acids. The DNA for the CDR3 is TGCAGCGCCCCAACGACAGGGAACACTGAAGCTTTCTTT. It codes for CSAPTTGNTEAFF.

This clone was picked up one time. The chain is built from TRBV2 and TRBJ2-1, with 11 nucleotides matching TRBD2. This CDR3 region has 17 residues. Germline V gives CDR1 SNHLY, CDR2 FYNNEI. J gave up 10 bases and V 4 bases, and 15 bases lay outside the gene matches. CDR3 loop: CASSAIAGGPRLGEQFF. CDR3 coding DNA: TGTGCCAGCAGTGCAATAGCGGGGGGGCCTAGGTTAGGGGAGCAGTTCTTC.

This clone was found once. J is TRBJ2-6 and V is TRBV6-2 or TRBV6-3; D is uncertain. The CDR3 is 18 residues long. V dropped 0 bases and J dropped 2 bases, with 14 bases sitting between them. The germline CDR1 and CDR2 sequences are MNHEY and SVGEGT. DNA of the CDR3: TGTGCCAGCAGTTACTCGGCCTCGATGATTGCTGGGGCCAACGTCCTGACTTTC. Its translation: CASSYSASMIAGANVLTF.

V gene TRBV4-2 combines with J gene TRBJ2-1; D remains ambiguous. Trimming stripped 0 bases from V and 4 bases from J, with 10 bases between. This CDR3 spans 15 amino acids. CDR1 and CDR2 from the germline V gene are LGHNA and YNFKEQ. CDR3 sequence reads: CASSQDAGRYNEQFF. DNA for the CDR3: TGTGCCAGCAGCCAAGATGCTGGGCGATACAATGAGCAGTTCTTC.

The chain recombines TRBV6-5 with TRBJ1-6; 11 positions agree with TRBD1. Germline V gene sequence: CDR1 MNHEY, CDR2 SVGAGI. The CDR3 has 15 residues. V lost 6 bases, J lost 7 bases, and 5 bases stayed unmatched. CDR3 sequence: CASSRGQGANSPLHF. The CDR3 nucleotides are TGTGCCAGCAGCCGAGGACAGGGGGCGAATTCACCCCTCCACTTT.

V usage is TRBV7-2 and J usage is TRBJ2-3; weak D call: TRBD2 (5 bases). The V gene lost 5 bases and the J gene lost 0 bases, with 15 bases spanning the gap. Germline values: CDR1 SGHTA, CDR2 FQGNSA. The CDR3 covers 16 residues. The CDR3 DNA sequence: TGTGCCAGCAGCCCACGGACTCGTGCTAGCACAGATACGCAGTATTTT. Protein: CASSPRTRASTDTQYF.

The rearrangement links TRBV11-2 to TRBJ1-6; 8 bases align to TRBD1. Germline assignment: CDR1 SGHAT and CDR2 FQNNGV. Trimming at V came to 2 bases and at J to 0 bases, leaving 6 bases not matched to a gene. The CDR3 sequence is 18 residues long. The CDR3 reads CASSLFRTGSSYNSPLHF. The DNA of the CDR3 is TGTGCCAGCAGCTTATTTCGGACAGGGAGCTCCTATAATTCACCCCTCCACTTT. Together with reference TRBV11-2 and TRBJ1-6, the CDR3 gives the full variable domain: EAGVAQSPRYKIIEKRQSVAFWCNPISGHATLYWYQQILGQGPKLLIQFQNNGVVDDSQLPKDRFSAERLKGVDSTLKIQPAKLEDSAVYLCASSLFRTGSSYNSPLHFGNGTRLTVT.

This clone has just one count. The chain links TRBV7-2 to TRBJ1-4; 7 nucleotides match TRBD1. The trim removed 5 bases at V and 7 bases at J, leaving 13 bases unmatched. This CDR3 spans 16 amino acids. Germline V gives CDR1 SGHTA, CDR2 FQGNSA. The CDR3 is CASSVSRGVLFEKLFF. The CDR3 nucleotides read TGTGCCAGCAGCGTTAGCAGGGGGGTTTTGTTTGAAAAACTGTTTTTT.

The chain combines TRBV27 with TRBJ1-2; D uncertain. The CDR3 has 16 residues. V lost 5 bases to trimming and J lost 4 bases, with 20 bases between them. Germline V gene lookup returns CDR1 MNHEY and CDR2 SMNVEV (reference sequence). The CDR3 sequence: CASSPRIEVRSYGYTF. The CDR3 bases are TGTGCCAGCAGTCCCCGTATTGAGGTTAGGAGCTATGGCTACACCTTC.

V usage is TRBV5-6 and J usage is TRBJ1-6; D possibly corresponds to TRBD1 (5 bases). The CDR3 consists of 13 residues. V lost 4 bases to trimming and J lost 10 bases, with 12 bases between them. Germline V gene sequence: CDR1 SGHDT, CDR2 YYEEEE. The CDR3 DNA reads TGTGCCAGCAGCCCCGGGGGTTGGTCACCCCTCCACTTT. Translation gives CASSPGGWSPLHF. Supplemented by reference TRBV5-6 and TRBJ1-6, the full variable domain reads DAGVTQSPTHLIKTRGQQVTLRCSPKSGHDTVSWYQQALGQGPQFIFQYYEEEERQRGNFPDRFSGHQFPNYSSELNVNALLLGDSALYLCASSPGGWSPLHFGNGTRLTVT.

This rearrangement joins TRBV12-5 to TRBJ1-3; the match to TRBD1 covers 10 bases. Trimming removed 5 bases from V and 3 bases from J; junction bases left unmatched: 7. The CDR3 runs 16 residues. The germline gives CDR1 LGHNT, CDR2 FRNRAP. The CDR3 loop reads CASGPPGQGFGNTIYF. The DNA of the CDR3 is TGTGCTAGTGGTCCTCCGGGACAGGGGTTTGGAAACACCATATATTTT.

This chain connects TRBV11-2 to TRBJ1-4; tentatively, D is TRBD1 (6 bases). Germline loops: CDR1 SGHAT, CDR2 FQNNGV. V shed 2 bases and J shed 6 bases, with 13 bases lying between them. CDR3 length equals 15 residues. The CDR3 nucleotides are TGTGCCAGCAGCTTAAACACAGGGAGTCATGAAAAACTGTTTTTT. Its protein is CASSLNTGSHEKLFF.